The T cell receptor beta chain described here comes from a study of graft-versus-host responses after intestinal transplantation (dated by TCRdb to the early 2020s). For context, the study as a whole: The transplants that recipients got were multivisceral, liver-intestinal, or isolated intestinal. All recipients received anti-thymocyte globulin induction followed by maintenance tacrolimus and steroids for approximately 3 years. Graft-versus-host and host-versus-graft alloreactive T cell clones were tracked in the graft, circulation and bone marrow after intestinal transplantation using bulk TCR-beta CDR3 sequencing. To identify alloreactive clones, pre-transplant mixed lymphocyte reaction products were sequenced and compared with unstimulated pre-transplant donor and recipient T cells. A cohort of around 25 intestinal transplant recipients, including one retransplant, was enrolled, and a few patients lacking pretransplant specimens were excluded. A peak of at least 4% donor T cells among recipient peripheral blood mononuclear cells was the definition used for donor T cell macrochimerism. Rather than going through the commercial service, samples from a few later patients were sequenced in-house on an Illumina MiSeq and processed with MiXCR. The investigation overall reported the following: High GvH to HvG T cell clonal ratios were observed in the allografts of patients with donor T cell macrochimerism. Early after transplant, peak levels of circulating GvH clones were associated with declines in HvG clones. The conclusions were limited by the relatively low number and heterogeneity of the intestinal transplant patients. GvH clones were found in recipient bone marrow, and some of the GvH clones appeared earlier in ileal mucosa or blood, which is consistent with an intestinal mucosal origin.

The receptor library was made with the immunoSEQ multiplex PCR assay. For most patients, genomic DNA was isolated with the Qiagen DNeasy Blood and Tissue Kit and shipped frozen to Adaptive Biotechnologies for TCR sequencing. Adaptive Biotechnologies carried out high-throughput TCR-beta CDR3 sequencing of genomic DNA for most patients. As for how the authors treated the data: TCR sequencing data for approximately 19 patients were retrieved from Adaptive's ImmunoSEQ software; a few other patients were processed with MiXCR and VDJtools. CD4 versus CD8 sorting errors were corrected by removing sequences found in both subsets at a frequency ratio below 5:1. Because the origin of CDR3 nucleotide sequences shared between donor and recipient could not be assigned, those sequences were removed. To count as alloreactive, a clone needed at least 2-fold expansion over unstimulated cells and a minimum CFSE-low frequency of 0.002% (template counts) or 0.001% (read counts). Clones were considered mappable if detected in sequenced pre-transplant spleen, lymph node, or MLR CFSE-low populations of the donor or recipient. The cumulative frequency of alloreactive clones was calculated as a percentage of all sequences, weighted by copy number. TCRdb stores this immuneACCESS table with in-frame sequences only. Part of the clones is absent; in the studies checked, under half of the shortfall reflects unresolved V genes, and no reason is known for the rest. Clone size and V and J calls were adopted from that table, with D and trimming inferred from the DNA. This sample lists fewer than 95,000 clones; 90% to 95% were detected once. The ten most abundant clones make up roughly 0.49% of the sample.

The time point label, as the study defines it: cells obtained before transplantation from donor or recipient. CD3+CD4+ and CD3+CD8+ populations were FACS-sorted from unstimulated pre-transplant donor and recipient cells taken from spleen or lymph nodes. According to the germline V gene, CDR1 reads MRHNA and CDR2 reads SNTAGT. Here V drops 4 bases and J drops 3 bases, and the junction holds 6 bases not matched to any gene. Including cysteine and phenylalanine, the CDR3 has 15 amino acids. Only the CDR3 portion is preserved as DNA: 45 bases, with reading frame beginning at the first base. About this clone itself: Its target antigen remains unknown. No base-level quality is on record; no much larger clone is a single base apart.

The sequence joins TRBV6-4 to TRBJ2-3; TRBD2 aligns with 8 central bases. This TCR was recovered from a human donor who received an intestinal transplant. The input for sequencing was unstimulated CD8+ T cells sorted from spleen or lymph node cells, taken before intestinal transplant. The DNA is as follows: TGTGCCAGCAGTGTTGCGGGAGGAGGTACAGATACGCAGTATTTT. This encodes CASSVAGGGTDTQYF.